This TCR beta chain appears in the sequencing data of a study of blood T cells in healthy people across ages. Points from the study as a whole: Naive CD4+ cell counts and diversity both ran higher in long-lived than in aged donors.

With regard to this clonotype: Its cognate antigen is unknown.

A sample-barcoded 5' primer and a J-beta primer mix were used in a second PCR of roughly 7 to 11 cycles. One entry per CDR3 protein results from TCRdb running MiXCR on the 5' RACE reads. The profile shows hundreds of thousands of distinct CDR3 sequences, more than 40% of them singletons. CDR3 length: 14 amino acids. V gave up 6 bases and J gave up 3 bases, with 12 bases separating them. The gene calls are TRBV12-3 or TRBV12-4 and TRBJ1-3; maybe TRBD1 (6 bases). The receptor comes from a man between 60 and 75 years old in good health. Material: blood. CDR3 amino acids: CASSTGLGGNTIYF. Here the CDR3 DNA reads TGTGCCAGCAGCACAGGGCTGGGTGGAAACACCATATATTTT.